This T cell receptor beta chain is drawn from a study of blood T cell repertoires in COVID-19. Trimming stripped 4 bases from V and 2 bases from J, with 14 bases between. CDR1 and CDR2 (germline): LNHDA, SQIVND (reference sequence). This CDR3 spans 16 amino acids. The method was immunoSEQ multiplex PCR; TCRdb's version includes in-frame clones alone and lacks a portion of them. In the table there are 250,000 to 300,000 clones, around 83% of which are singletons. The sequenced sample was PBMCs or T cells enriched from blood (not recorded which). This receptor was obtained from a man aged 40-49 years who had been exposed to COVID-19. The chain links TRBV19 to TRBJ2-2, with D hard to call. Here the CDR3 DNA reads TGTGCCAGTAGTAATTCCAGGCCCTTTAACACCGGGGAGCTGTTTTTT. Its translation: CASSNSRPFNTGELFF.